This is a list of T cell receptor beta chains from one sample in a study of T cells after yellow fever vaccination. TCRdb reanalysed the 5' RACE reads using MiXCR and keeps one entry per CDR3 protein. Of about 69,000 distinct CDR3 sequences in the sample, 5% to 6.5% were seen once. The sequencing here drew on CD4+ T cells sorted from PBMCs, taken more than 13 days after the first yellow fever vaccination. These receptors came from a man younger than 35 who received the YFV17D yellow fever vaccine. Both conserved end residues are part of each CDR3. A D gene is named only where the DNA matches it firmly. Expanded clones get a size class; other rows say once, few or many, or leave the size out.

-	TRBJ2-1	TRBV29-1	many	CSARGLYNEQFF	TGCAGCGCGAGAGGGCTCTACAATGAGCAGTTCTTC
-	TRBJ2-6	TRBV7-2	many	CASSPFRRGANVLTF	TGTGCCAGCAGCCCTTTCCGGAGAGGGGCCAACGTCCTGACTTTC
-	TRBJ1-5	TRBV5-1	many	CASSLVPGGVGQPQHF	TGCGCCAGCAGCTTGGTGCCGGGTGGGGTTGGACAGCCCCAGCATTTT
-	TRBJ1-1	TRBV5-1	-	CASSLGTVRGTEAFF	TGCGCCAGCAGCTTGGGGACGGTGCGGGGCACTGAAGCTTTCTTT
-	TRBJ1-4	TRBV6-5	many	CASSWDFRSSAFNEKLFF	TGTGCCAGCAGTTGGGATTTTCGTTCGTCCGCCTTTAATGAAAAACTGTTTTTT
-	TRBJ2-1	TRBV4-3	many	CASSQDHLGEQFF	TGCGCCAGCAGCCAAGATCATCTAGGGGAGCAGTTCTTC
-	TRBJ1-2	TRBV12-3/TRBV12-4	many	CASSLGNGYTF	TGTGCCAGCAGTTTAGGGAATGGCTACACCTTC
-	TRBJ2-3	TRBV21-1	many	CATNELMGDTQYF	TGTGCCACCAACGAACTTATGGGAGATACGCAGTATTTT
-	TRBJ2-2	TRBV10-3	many	CAISESKGAGELFF	TGTGCCATCAGTGAGTCGAAGGGGGCCGGGGAGCTGTTTTTT
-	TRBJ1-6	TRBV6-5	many	CASRPREGNSPLHF	TGTGCCAGCAGACCGAGGGAGGGAAATTCACCCCTCCACTTT
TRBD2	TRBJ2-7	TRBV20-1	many	CSARDLKRGVKQYF	TGCAGTGCTAGAGACCTAAAGCGGGGAGTGAAGCAGTACTTC
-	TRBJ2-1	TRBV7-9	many	CASSLGLYNEQFF	TGTGCCAGCAGCTTGGGGCTGTACAATGAGCAGTTCTTC
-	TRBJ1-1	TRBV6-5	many	CASSSRTVLEAFF	TGTGCCAGCAGCTCTAGGACAGTTTTGGAAGCTTTCTTT
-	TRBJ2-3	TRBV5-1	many	CASSRDTPSTDTQYF	TGCGCCAGCAGCCGGGACACCCCTAGCACAGATACGCAGTATTTT
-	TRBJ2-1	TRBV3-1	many	CASSLRDASGSEQFF	TGTGCCAGCAGCCTACGGGACGCCAGCGGTTCTGAGCAGTTCTTC